This TCR beta chain was found in a study of technical replicates of blood from a handful of donors. The protocol was immunoSEQ multiplex PCR, while the TCRdb copy is restricted to in-frame clones and leaves out a portion. The sample yields approximately 70,000 clones, about 97% seen once. The V end lost 1 base, the J end lost 0 bases, and 4 bases lay between the germline ends. The germline CDR1 and CDR2 sequences are SGHNT and YYREEE (reference sequence). The CDR3 contains 14 residues. The chain employs TRBV5-4 and TRBJ1-4; no firm D call. Sequencing was done on a sample of T cells isolated from PBMCs. The receptor comes from a human donor in good health. Written as DNA, the CDR3 is TGTGCCAGCAGCTTGTATTCAACTAATGAAAAACTGTTTTTT. Residues: CASSLYSTNEKLFF.